The sequence of this T cell receptor (beta chain) was determined in a study of regulatory and conventional T cells in RAG deficiency. The study's findings and limits: Omenn patients showed >85% Treg-Tconv overlap and shorter CDR3 lengths.

With 2 bases removed from V and 5 bases from J, the gap between germline ends came to 13 bases. The V gene's germline CDR1 is SGHRS and CDR2 YFSETQ. This CDR3 contains 15 residues. Of note for this clone: The antigen is not known.

Libraries were prepared by immunoSEQ multiplex PCR; TCRdb keeps only in-frame clonotypes and omits some of them. The sample includes approximately 30,000 clones, 95% to 96% of them seen just once. The sorted conventional CD4+ T cells were CD25-low and CD127-high, with genomic DNA sequenced. These data are also associated with another study on regulatory T cells. That work contributes: Amplification used 52 TRBV primers and 13 TRBJ primers. Patient repertoires had restricted TRB V-J pairs and skewed V and J usage, most in Tregs.

The V call is TRBV5-1, the J call TRBJ1-4, with D perhaps matching TRBD1 (6 bases). Sequencing used CD25- CD4+ T cells sorted from blood. The receptor was isolated from a human donor in good health. CDR3 sequence: CASSLGWGHNEKLFF. The CDR3 DNA is TGCGCCAGCAGCTTAGGATGGGGGCACAATGAAAAACTGTTTTTT.